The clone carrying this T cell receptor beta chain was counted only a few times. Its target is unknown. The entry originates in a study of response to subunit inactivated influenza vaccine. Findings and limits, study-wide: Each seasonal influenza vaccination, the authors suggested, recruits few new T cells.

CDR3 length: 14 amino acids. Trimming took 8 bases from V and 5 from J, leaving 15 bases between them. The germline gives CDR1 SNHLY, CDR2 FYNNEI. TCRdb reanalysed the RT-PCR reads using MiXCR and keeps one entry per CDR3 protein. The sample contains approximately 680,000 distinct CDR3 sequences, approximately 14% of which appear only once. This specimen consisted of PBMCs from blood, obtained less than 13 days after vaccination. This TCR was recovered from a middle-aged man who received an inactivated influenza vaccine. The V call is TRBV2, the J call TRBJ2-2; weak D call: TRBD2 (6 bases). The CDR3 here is CASRGRRETGELFF. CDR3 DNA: TGTGCCAGCCGAGGACGGCGGGAAACCGGGGAGCTGTTTTTT.